A single sample gave rise to the 6 T cell receptor beta chains below, sequenced in a study of graft-versus-host responses after intestinal transplantation. Their recognized antigens are unknown. Profiled with immunoSEQ multiplex PCR; TCRdb holds only in-frame clones, not every one. The repertoire includes about 96,000 clones, approximately 90% of them detected once, and 0.15% to 0.2% sits in the top ten. The sample in question was unstimulated CD4+ T cells sorted from spleen or lymph node cells, obtained before intestinal transplant. The receptors were sampled from a human donor who received an intestinal transplant.

This chain joins TRBV25-1 and TRBJ2-7; D is undetermined. The germline CDR1 and CDR2 sequences are MGHDK and SYGVNS. V lost 7 bases and J 5 bases, leaving 9 bases between the germline ends. The CDR3 runs 11 residues. The CDR3 sequence is CASNQYDEQYF. DNA for the CDR3: TGTGCCAGCAACCAGTACGACGAGCAGTACTTC.

The rearrangement uses TRBV19 and TRBJ2-5; D is ambiguous. The end of the DNA aligns better with TRBJ2-7, so the J call may be wrong. Per germline, CDR1 LNHDA and CDR2 SQIVND (reference sequence). The CDR3 is 12 amino acids. CDR3 region: CASSIIGYEQYF. The CDR3 DNA follows: TGTGCCAGTAGTATTATCGGGTACGAGCAGTACTTC.

This clone showed up just a few times. The chain recombines TRBV30 with TRBJ2-7, with 8 bases identical to TRBD2. Germline trimming cut 4 bases from V and 7 bases from J; bases unmatched to any gene: 9. Per the germline V gene, CDR1 is GTSNPN and CDR2 is SVGIG (reference sequence). This CDR3 is built from 13 residues. CDR3 coding DNA: TGTGCCTGGACCCTCGGGGGCGGGAGGGAGCAGTACTTC. As protein: CAWTLGGGREQYF.

V gene TRBV25-1 combines with J gene TRBJ1-1, with a tentative D call TRBD1 (5 bases). Trimming left V 8 bases short and J 5 bases short, with 15 bases between. The germline CDR1 and CDR2 sequences are MGHDK and SYGVNS. The CDR3 has 13 amino acids. CDR3 protein: CASAGAGMTEAFF. CDR3 coding DNA: TGTGCCAGCGCTGGGGCAGGGATGACTGAAGCTTTCTTT.

V and J are TRBV6-1 and TRBJ1-2; unclear D gene. The CDR3 totals 13 residues. Trimming removed 4 bases at V and 8 bases at J, with 14 bases between. Germline V gene data show CDR1 as MNHNS and CDR2 as SASEGT. The CDR3 nucleotides read TGTGCCAGCAGTGTTTCCGAGGGAGGCGGCTACACCTTC. As protein: CASSVSEGGGYTF.

V usage is TRBV6-5 and J usage is TRBJ1-6; D is unresolved. Trimming stripped 0 bases from V and 6 bases from J, with 9 bases between. Per germline, CDR1 MNHEY and CDR2 SVGAGI. The CDR3 totals 15 residues. CDR3 protein: CASSYSAGFNSPLHF. The CDR3 nucleotides read TGTGCCAGCAGTTACTCGGCAGGATTTAATTCACCCCTCCACTTT.